There are many counts of the clone carrying this TCR beta chain. This sample was included in a study of T cell repertoires in cytomegalovirus infection. TCRdb itself ran the reads through MiXCR, one entry per CDR3 protein. The sample contains 200,000 or so distinct CDR3 sequences, approximately 20% of which appear only once. With 5 bases removed from V and 5 bases from J, the gap between germline ends came to 9 bases. The germline V gene encodes CDR1 SGHTA and CDR2 FQGNSA. CDR3 length: 12 amino acids. The chain is built from TRBV7-2 and TRBJ2-5; D might be TRBD1 (6 bases). The TCR sequence derives from a human donor in good health (CMV status not recorded). Some clones in this sample may be carry-over from other donors' samples. Source material: PBMCs. The CDR3 region has the DNA TGTGCCAGCAGCGGGACATATGAGACCCAGTACTTC. This sequence encodes CASSGTYETQYF. The variable domain in full, completed from reference TRBV7-2 and TRBJ2-5, reads GAGVSQSPSNKVTEKGKDVELRCDPISGHTALYWYRQSLGQGLEFLIYFQGNSAPDKSGLPSDRFSAERTGGSVSTLTIQRTQQEDSAVYLCASSGTYETQYFGPGTRLLVL.